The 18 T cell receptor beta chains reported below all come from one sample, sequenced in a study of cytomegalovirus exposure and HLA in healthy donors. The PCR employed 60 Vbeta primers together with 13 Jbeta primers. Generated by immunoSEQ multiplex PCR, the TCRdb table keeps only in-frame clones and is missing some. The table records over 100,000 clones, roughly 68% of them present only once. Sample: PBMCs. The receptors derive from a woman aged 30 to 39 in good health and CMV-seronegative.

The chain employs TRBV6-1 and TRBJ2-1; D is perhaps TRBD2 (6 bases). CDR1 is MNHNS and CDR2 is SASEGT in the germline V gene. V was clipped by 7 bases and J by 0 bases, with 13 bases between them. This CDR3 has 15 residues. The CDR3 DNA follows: TGTGCCAGCAAATTAGCGGCTAGCTCCTACAATGAGCAGTTCTTC. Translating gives CASKLAASSYNEQFF.

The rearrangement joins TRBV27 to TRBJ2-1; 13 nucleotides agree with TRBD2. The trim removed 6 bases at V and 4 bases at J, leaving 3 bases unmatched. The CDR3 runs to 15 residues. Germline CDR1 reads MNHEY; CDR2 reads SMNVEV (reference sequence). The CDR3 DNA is TGTGCCAGCAGCAAACTAGCGGGAGGGTACAATGAGCAGTTCTTC. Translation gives CASSKLAGGYNEQFF.

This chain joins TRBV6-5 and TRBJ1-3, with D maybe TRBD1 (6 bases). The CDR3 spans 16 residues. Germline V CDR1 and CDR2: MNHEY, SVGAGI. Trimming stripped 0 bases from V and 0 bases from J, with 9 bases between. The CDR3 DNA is TGTGCCAGCAGTTACTCACCCAGGGGCTCTGGAAACACCATATATTTT. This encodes CASSYSPRGSGNTIYF.

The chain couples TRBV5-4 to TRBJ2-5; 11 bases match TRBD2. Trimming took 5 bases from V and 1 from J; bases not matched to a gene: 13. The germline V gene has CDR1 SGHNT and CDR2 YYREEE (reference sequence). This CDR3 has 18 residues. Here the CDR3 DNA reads TGTGCCAGCAGTACACCGGGACTAGCGGCCCGTACCCAAGAGACCCAGTACTTC. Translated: CASSTPGLAARTQETQYF.

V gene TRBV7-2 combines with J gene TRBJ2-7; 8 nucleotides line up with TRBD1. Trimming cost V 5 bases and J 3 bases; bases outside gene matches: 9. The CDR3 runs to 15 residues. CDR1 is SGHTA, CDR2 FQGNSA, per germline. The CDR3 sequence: CASSPAQGAFYEQYF. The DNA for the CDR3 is TGTGCCAGCAGCCCGGCGCAGGGGGCGTTCTACGAGCAGTACTTC.

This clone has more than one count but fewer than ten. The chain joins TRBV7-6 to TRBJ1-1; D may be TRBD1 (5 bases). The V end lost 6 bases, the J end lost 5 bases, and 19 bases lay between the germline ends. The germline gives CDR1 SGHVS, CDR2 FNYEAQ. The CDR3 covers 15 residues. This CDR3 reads CASRNNPGGNTEAFF. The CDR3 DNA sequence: TGTGCCAGCAGAAACAACCCGGGGGGGAATACTGAAGCTTTCTTT.

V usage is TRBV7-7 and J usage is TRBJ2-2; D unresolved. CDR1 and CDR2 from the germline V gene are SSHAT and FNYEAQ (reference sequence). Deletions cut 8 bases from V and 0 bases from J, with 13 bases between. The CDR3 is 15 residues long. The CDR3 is CASAKTAPNTGELFF. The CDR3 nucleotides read TGTGCCAGCGCCAAAACAGCCCCGAACACCGGGGAGCTGTTTTTT. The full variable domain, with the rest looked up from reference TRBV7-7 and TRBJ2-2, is GAGVSQSPRYKVTKRGQDVTLRCDPISSHATLYWYQQALGQGPEFLTYFNYEAQPDKSGLPSDRFSAERPEGSISTLTIQRTEQRDSAMYRCASAKTAPNTGELFFGEGSRLTVL.

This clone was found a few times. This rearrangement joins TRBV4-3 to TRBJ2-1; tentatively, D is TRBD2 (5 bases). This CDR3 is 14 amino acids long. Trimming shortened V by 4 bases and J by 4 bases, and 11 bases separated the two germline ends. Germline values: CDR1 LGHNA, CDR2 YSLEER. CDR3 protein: CASSPAPGYNEQFF. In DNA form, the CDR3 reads TGCGCCAGCAGCCCTGCCCCGGGGTACAATGAGCAGTTCTTC.

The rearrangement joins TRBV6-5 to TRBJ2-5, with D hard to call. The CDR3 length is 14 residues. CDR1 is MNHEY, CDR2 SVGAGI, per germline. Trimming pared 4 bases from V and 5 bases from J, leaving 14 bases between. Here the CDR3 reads CASSSTHTGETQYF. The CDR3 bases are TGTGCCAGCAGTTCGACGCACACCGGGGAGACCCAGTACTTC.

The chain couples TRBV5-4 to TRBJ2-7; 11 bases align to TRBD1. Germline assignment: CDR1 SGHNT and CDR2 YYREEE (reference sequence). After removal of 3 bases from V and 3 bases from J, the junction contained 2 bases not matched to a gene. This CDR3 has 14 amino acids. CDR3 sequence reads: CASSWGTGGYEQYF. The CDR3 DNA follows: TGTGCCAGCAGCTGGGGGACAGGGGGCTACGAGCAGTACTTC.

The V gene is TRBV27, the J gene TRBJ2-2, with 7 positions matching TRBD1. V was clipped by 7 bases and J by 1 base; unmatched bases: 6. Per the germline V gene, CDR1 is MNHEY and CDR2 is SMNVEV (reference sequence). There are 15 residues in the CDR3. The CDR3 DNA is TGTGCCAGCATGCCTTGGACAGGGAACACCGGGGAGCTGTTTTTT. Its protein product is CASMPWTGNTGELFF.

This CDR3 reads CASSLASAGGLQETQYF. CDR3 sequence (DNA): TGCGCCAGCAGCTTGGCTTCAGCGGGGGGCCTACAAGAGACCCAGTACTTC. This rearrangement joins TRBV5-1 to TRBJ2-5; TRBD2 agrees at 9 bases. The germline gives CDR1 SGHRS, CDR2 YFSETQ. After removal of 0 bases from V and 2 bases from J, the junction contained 8 bases not matched to a gene. The CDR3 loop spans 17 amino acids.

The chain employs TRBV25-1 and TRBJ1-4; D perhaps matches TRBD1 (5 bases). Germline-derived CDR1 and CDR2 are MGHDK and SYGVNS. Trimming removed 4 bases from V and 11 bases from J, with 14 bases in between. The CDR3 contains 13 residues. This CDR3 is CASSGLGGGKLFF. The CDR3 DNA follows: TGTGCCAGCAGTGGACTGGGTGGGGGGAAACTGTTTTTT. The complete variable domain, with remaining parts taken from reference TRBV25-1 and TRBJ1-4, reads EADIYQTPRYLVIGTGKKITLECSQTMGHDKMYWYQQDPGMELHLIHYSYGVNSTEKGDLSSESTVSRIRTEHFPLTLESARPSHTSQYLCASSGLGGGKLFFGSGTQLSVL.

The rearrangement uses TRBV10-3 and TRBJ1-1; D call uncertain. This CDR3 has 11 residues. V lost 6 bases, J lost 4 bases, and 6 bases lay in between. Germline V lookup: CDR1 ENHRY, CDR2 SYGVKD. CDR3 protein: CAIRAGTEAFF. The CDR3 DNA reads TGTGCCATCAGGGCGGGCACTGAAGCTTTCTTT.

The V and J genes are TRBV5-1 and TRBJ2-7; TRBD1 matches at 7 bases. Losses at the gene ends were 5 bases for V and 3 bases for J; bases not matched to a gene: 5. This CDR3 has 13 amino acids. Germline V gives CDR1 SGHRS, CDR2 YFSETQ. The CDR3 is CASRGQINYEQYF. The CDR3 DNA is TGCGCCAGCAGGGGACAGATCAACTACGAGCAGTACTTC. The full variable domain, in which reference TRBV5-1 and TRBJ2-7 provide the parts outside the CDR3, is KAGVTQTPRYLIKTRGQQVTLSCSPISGHRSVSWYQQTPGQGLQFLFEYFSETQRNKGNFPGRFSGRQFSNSRSEMNVSTLELGDSALYLCASRGQINYEQYFGPGTRLTVT.

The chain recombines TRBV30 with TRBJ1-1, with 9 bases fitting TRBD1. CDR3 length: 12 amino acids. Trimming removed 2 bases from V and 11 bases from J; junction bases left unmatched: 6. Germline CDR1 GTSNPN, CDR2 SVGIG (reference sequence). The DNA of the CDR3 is TGTGCCTGGAGTCGGGACAGGGTAGGTGCTTTCTTT. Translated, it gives CAWSRDRVGAFF.

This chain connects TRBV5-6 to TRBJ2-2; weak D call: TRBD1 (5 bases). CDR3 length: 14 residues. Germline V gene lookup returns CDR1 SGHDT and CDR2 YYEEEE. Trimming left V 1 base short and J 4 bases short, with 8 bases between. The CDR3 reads CASSLTGGTGELFF. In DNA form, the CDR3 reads TGTGCCAGCAGCTTGACAGGCGGCACCGGGGAGCTGTTTTTT.

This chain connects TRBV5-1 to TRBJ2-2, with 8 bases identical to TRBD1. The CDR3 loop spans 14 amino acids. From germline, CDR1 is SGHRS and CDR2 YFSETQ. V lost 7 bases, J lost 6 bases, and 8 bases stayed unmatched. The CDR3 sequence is CASGRQGNAGELFF. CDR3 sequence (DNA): TGCGCCAGCGGGAGACAGGGGAATGCCGGGGAGCTGTTTTTT.